The 10 T cell receptor beta chains listed next were all sequenced from one sample in a study of spatial heterogeneity in lung cancer. MiXCR, applied by TCRdb to the 5' RACE reads, yields one record per CDR3 protein. The data show 110,000 or so distinct CDR3 sequences, with approximately 11% seen just once and approximately 25% held by the top ten. Time point given: blood at routine non-recurrence follow-up after resection. The starting material was PBMCs, obtained at follow-up. The receptor source for this set is a female donor with early-stage non-small cell lung cancer.

V is TRBV5-1 and J is TRBJ1-2, with D possibly being TRBD1 (6 bases). The CDR3 runs to 15 residues. V lost 0 bases and J 8 bases, leaving 17 bases between the germline ends. CDR1 and CDR2 from the germline V gene are SGHRS and YFSETQ. CDR3 amino acids: CASSLEGQPSRGYTF. In DNA form, the CDR3 reads TGCGCCAGCAGCTTGGAAGGACAGCCGAGTAGAGGCTACACCTTC.

This clonotype was picked up many times. This chain uses TRBV23-1 with TRBJ1-1; the match to TRBD1 covers 8 bases. TRBV23-1 is classed as an ORF, of uncertain function. This CDR3 is built from 16 residues. The ends lost 7 bases at V and 1 base at J; junction bases unmatched: 11. DNA of the CDR3: TGCGCCAGCACCTGGGACAGGCGGGGGAAGAACACTGAAGCTTTCTTT. It translates to CASTWDRRGKNTEAFF.

The chain uses TRBV19 and TRBJ2-5, with a tentative D call TRBD2 (5 bases). Germline assignment: CDR1 LNHDA and CDR2 SQIVND (reference sequence). Trimming removed 2 bases at V and 2 bases at J, with 9 bases between. The CDR3 loop spans 14 amino acids. The CDR3 reads CASSISSAQETQYF. The CDR3 DNA follows: TGTGCCAGTAGTATAAGTAGCGCGCAAGAGACCCAGTACTTC.

Remarks on this clonotype: Relative to the germline gene, one junction end is altered; a read error may explain this. J is TRBJ2-2 and V is TRBV2, with 8 bases fitting TRBD2. The CDR3 covers 14 residues. In germline, CDR1 is SNHLY, CDR2 FYNNEI. The CDR3 nucleotides are TGTGTCAGCGGTAGCGGGACGAACACCGGGGAGCTGTTTTTT. Translating it yields CVSGSGTNTGELFF.

This clonotype was seen only a few times. V usage is TRBV5-4 and J usage is TRBJ2-2, with D perhaps TRBD1 (6 bases). Looked up from germline, CDR1 is SGHNT and CDR2 is YYREEE (reference sequence). V was pared by 4 bases and J by 1 base, with 11 bases between. The CDR3 has 15 residues. The CDR3 DNA reads TGTGCCAGCAGCCCCGACAGGAGGAACACCGGGGAGCTGTTTTTT. Translation: CASSPDRRNTGELFF. Using reference TRBV5-4 and TRBJ2-2 for the parts outside the CDR3, the full variable domain is ETGVTQSPTHLIKTRGQQVTLRCSSQSGHNTVSWYQQALGQGPQFIFQYYREEENGRGNFPPRFSGLQFPNYSSELNVNALELDDSALYLCASSPDRRNTGELFFGEGSRLTVL.

This clonotype showed up just a few times. The gene calls are TRBV5-5 and TRBJ2-7, with D perhaps matching TRBD1 (6 bases). This CDR3 region has 13 residues. Trimming removed 2 bases at V and 7 bases at J, with 13 bases between. CDR1 and CDR2 from the germline V gene are SGHKS and YYEKEE (reference sequence). The CDR3 DNA sequence: TGTGCCAGCAGCTTCATAACAGGGACGGAGCAGTACTTC. Translation: CASSFITGTEQYF.

On this clonotype itself: At one end the junction does not follow the germline gene, possibly because of a read error. The CDR3 protein is CASSLGVTETQYF. CDR3 bases: TGTGCTAGCAGCTTAGGAGTAACGGAGACCCAGTACTTC. The rearrangement uses TRBV7-7 and TRBJ2-5; D gene unclear. CDR1 and CDR2 from the germline V gene are SSHAT and FNYEAQ (reference sequence). The CDR3 has 13 amino acids.

V usage is TRBV18 and J usage is TRBJ2-2, with 8 bases fitting TRBD1. CDR1 KGHSH and CDR2 LQKENI come from the germline V gene. The CDR3 is made up of 16 amino acids. After removal of 6 bases from V and 0 bases from J, the junction contained 6 bases not matched to a gene. The CDR3 DNA reads TGTGCCAGCTCCCGGAGGACAGGGACGAACACCGGGGAGCTGTTTTTT. Translating gives CASSRRTGTNTGELFF. Combining the CDR3 with reference TRBV18 and TRBJ2-2 gives the whole variable domain NAGVMQNPRHLVRRRGQEARLRCSPMKGHSHVYWYRQLPEEGLKFMVYLQKENIIDESGMPKERFSAEFPKEGPSILRIQQVVRGDSAAYFCASSRRTGTNTGELFFGEGSRLTVL.

This rearrangement joins TRBV7-3 to TRBJ1-6, with D unresolved. The CDR3 extends over 14 amino acids. Germline V gene lookup returns CDR1 SGHTA and CDR2 FQGTGA. V gave up 5 bases and J gave up 8 bases, with 13 bases separating them. The CDR3, as DNA: TGTGCCAGCAGCGTAGATGGGTCCCATTCACCCCTCCACTTT. Encoded protein: CASSVDGSHSPLHF. The full variable domain, rest sourced from reference TRBV7-3 and TRBJ1-6, is GAGVSQTPSNKVTEKGKYVELRCDPISGHTALYWYRQSLGQGPEFLIYFQGTGAADDSGLPNDRFFAVRPEGSVSTLKIQRTERGDSAVYLCASSVDGSHSPLHFGNGTRLTVT.

This sequence joins TRBV12-3 or TRBV12-4 and TRBJ1-1; 9 nucleotides align to TRBD1. CDR3 length: 14 residues. After removal of 6 bases from V and 1 base from J, the junction contained 3 bases not matched to a gene. This CDR3 is CASRGTGTNTEAFF. The CDR3 coding sequence is TGTGCCAGCAGGGGGACAGGGACGAACACTGAAGCTTTCTTT.